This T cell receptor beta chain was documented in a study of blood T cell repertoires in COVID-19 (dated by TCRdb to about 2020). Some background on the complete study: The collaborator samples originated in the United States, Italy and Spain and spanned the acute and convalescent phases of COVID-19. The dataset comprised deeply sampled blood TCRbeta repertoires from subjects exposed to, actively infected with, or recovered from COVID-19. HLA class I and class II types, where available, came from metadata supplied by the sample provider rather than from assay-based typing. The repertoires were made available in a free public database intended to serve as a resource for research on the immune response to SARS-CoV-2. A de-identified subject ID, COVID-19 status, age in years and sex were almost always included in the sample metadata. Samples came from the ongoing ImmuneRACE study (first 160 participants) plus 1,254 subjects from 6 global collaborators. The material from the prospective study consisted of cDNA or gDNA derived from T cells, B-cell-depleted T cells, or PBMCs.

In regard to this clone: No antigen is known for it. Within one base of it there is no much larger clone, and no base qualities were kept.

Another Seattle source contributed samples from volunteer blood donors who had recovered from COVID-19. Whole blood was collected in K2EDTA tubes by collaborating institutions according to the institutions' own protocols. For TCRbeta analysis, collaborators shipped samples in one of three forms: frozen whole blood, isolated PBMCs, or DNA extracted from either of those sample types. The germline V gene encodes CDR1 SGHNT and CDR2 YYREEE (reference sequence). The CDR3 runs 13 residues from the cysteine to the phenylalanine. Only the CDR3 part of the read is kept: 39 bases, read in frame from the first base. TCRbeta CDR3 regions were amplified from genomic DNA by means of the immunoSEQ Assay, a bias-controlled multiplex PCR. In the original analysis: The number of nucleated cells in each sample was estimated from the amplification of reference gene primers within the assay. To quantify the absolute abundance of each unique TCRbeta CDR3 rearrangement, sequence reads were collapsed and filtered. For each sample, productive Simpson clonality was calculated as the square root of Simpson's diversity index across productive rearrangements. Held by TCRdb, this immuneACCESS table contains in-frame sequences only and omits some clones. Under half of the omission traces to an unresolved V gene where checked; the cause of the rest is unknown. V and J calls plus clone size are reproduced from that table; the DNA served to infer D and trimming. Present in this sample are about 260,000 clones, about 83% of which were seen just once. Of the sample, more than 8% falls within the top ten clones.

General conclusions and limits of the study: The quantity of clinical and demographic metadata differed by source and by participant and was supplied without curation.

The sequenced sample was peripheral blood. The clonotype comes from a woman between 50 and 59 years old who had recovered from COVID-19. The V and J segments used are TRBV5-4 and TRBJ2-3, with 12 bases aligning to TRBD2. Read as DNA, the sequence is TGTTCTAGCGGGAGGGCCGGCACAGATACGCAGTATTTT. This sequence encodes CSSGRAGTDTQYF.